The clone carrying this T cell receptor (beta chain) occurred a few times. This sample is drawn from a study of blood T cell repertoires in COVID-19. About the study: The origin of the acute and convalescent COVID-19 samples was the United States, Italy and Spain. T cells, B-cell-depleted T cells, or PBMCs supplied cDNA or gDNA.

Original handling: Nucleated cell counts were estimated from reference gene primer amplification. The repertoire was sequenced with immunoSEQ multiplex PCR; TCRdb's copy has only in-frame clones and lacks some. V and J calls and clone size are as listed in that table; D and trimming were resolved from the DNA. Among approximately 49,000 clones, roughly 83% were seen once, and the ten largest hold more than 2%. The V gene's germline CDR1 is SEHNR and CDR2 FQNEAQ (reference sequence). The CDR3 runs 13 residues. Trimming removed 3 bases at V and 5 bases at J, with 10 bases between. Material for sequencing was peripheral blood. This chain connects TRBV7-9 to TRBJ1-2, with D hard to call. This clonotype originated in a man aged 50-60 years with acute or convalescent COVID-19. CDR3 coding DNA: TGTGCCAGCAGCTTTGCCCCGACTTATGGCTACACCTTC. Its translation: CASSFAPTYGYTF.